The next 3 T cell receptor beta chains were all read from a single sample in a study of cytomegalovirus exposure and HLA in healthy donors. 13 Jbeta primers and 60 Vbeta primers were used for the PCR. Measured with immunoSEQ multiplex PCR; TCRdb has only the in-frame clones, and not every one. Of 150,000 to 250,000 clones listed, about 80% were seen once; the top ten hold 4.4%. Material for sequencing was PBMCs. The receptors shown here come from a woman aged 25-40 years in good health and CMV-seropositive.

The CDR3, as DNA: TGTGCCAGTAGTACTGGGACTAGCGGGGGGGCCAATGAGCAGTTCTTC. This sequence encodes CASSTGTSGGANEQFF. The chain combines TRBV19 with TRBJ2-1; the match to TRBD2 covers 16 bases. The ends lost 4 bases at V and 6 bases at J; junction bases unmatched: 3. CDR1 is LNHDA, CDR2 SQIVND, per germline (reference sequence). This CDR3 is 16 amino acids long. The entire variable domain, with the rest obtained from reference TRBV19 and TRBJ2-1, is as follows: DGGITQSPKYLFRKEGQNVTLSCEQNLNHDAMYWYRQDPGQGLRLIYYSQIVNDFQKGDIAEGYSVSREKKESFPLTVTSAQKNPTAFYLCASSTGTSGGANEQFFGPGTRLTVL.

In regard to this clone: This CDR3 is also generated by other DNA sequences in the sample. This chain joins TRBV7-6 and TRBJ2-5; 8 positions agree with TRBD2. Per the germline V gene, CDR1 is SGHVS and CDR2 is FNYEAQ. The CDR3 extends over 15 amino acids. V gave up 0 bases and J gave up 5 bases; unmatched junction bases: 5. CDR3 region: CASSLALVAGETQYF. The CDR3 nucleotides read TGTGCCAGCAGCTTAGCGCTAGTAGCGGGGGAGACCCAGTACTTC.

The J gene is TRBJ2-7, the V gene TRBV30; 7 bases line up with TRBD1. Germline V gene data show CDR1 as GTSNPN and CDR2 as SVGIG (reference sequence). Trimming cost V 2 bases and J 5 bases; bases outside gene matches: 12. The CDR3 is made up of 15 amino acids. DNA of the CDR3: TGTGCCTGGAGTAGATCCCCCGGGACAGTAAACGAGCAGTACTTC. Translated, it gives CAWSRSPGTVNEQYF. The full variable domain, its missing parts supplied by reference TRBV30 and TRBJ2-7, is SQTIHQWPATLVQPVGSPLSLECTVEGTSNPNLYWYRQAAGRGLQLLFYSVGIGQISSEVPQNLSASRPQDRQFILSSKKLLLSDSGFYLCAWSRSPGTVNEQYFGPGTRLTVT.